This T cell receptor beta chain was identified in a study of cytomegalovirus exposure and HLA in healthy donors. Study details: As released early, the data held about 85 million unique TCRs from HLA-typed donors.

60 Vbeta and 13 Jbeta primers were used in PCR. The data were produced by immunoSEQ multiplex PCR, yet TCRdb's version contains in-frame clones alone and is incomplete. The sample contains fewer than 250,000 clones, around 80% of which appear only once. V was clipped by 1 base and J by 4 bases; unmatched bases: 3. CDR1 is SEHNR, CDR2 FQNEAQ, per germline (reference sequence). The CDR3 consists of 15 residues. Comments on this clone: The identical CDR3 is also encoded by other nucleotide sequences in the sample.

Sequences were obtained from PBMCs. The chain uses TRBV7-9 and TRBJ2-1, with TRBD2 identical over 8 bases. This sequence originates from a man aged 18 to 29 in good health and CMV-seronegative. Here the CDR3 reads CASSLGAGGYNEQFF. The CDR3 DNA is TGTGCCAGCAGCTTAGGGGCGGGGGGATACAATGAGCAGTTCTTC.